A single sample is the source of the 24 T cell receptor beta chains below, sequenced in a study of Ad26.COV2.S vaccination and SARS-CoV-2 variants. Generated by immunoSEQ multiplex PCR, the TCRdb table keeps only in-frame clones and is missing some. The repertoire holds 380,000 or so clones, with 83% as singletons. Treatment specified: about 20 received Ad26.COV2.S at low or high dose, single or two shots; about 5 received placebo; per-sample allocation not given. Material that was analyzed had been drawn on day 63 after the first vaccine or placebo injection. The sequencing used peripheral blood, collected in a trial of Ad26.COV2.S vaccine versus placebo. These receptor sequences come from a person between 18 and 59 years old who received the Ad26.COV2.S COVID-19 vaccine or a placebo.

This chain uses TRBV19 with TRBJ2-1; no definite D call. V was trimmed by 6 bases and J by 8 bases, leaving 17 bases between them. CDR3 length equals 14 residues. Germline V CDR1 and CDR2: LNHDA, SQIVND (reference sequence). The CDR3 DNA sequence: TGTGCCAGTAGGCCCGCGCGCCAATTGGATGAGCAGTTCTTC. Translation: CASRPARQLDEQFF.

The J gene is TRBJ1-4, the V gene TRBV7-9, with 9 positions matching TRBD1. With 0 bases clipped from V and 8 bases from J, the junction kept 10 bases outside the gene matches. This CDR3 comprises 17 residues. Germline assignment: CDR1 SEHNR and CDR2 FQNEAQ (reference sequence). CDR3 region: CASSLAGFRDRAEKLFF. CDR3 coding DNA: TGTGCCAGCAGCTTAGCTGGATTCCGGGACAGGGCCGAAAAACTGTTTTTT. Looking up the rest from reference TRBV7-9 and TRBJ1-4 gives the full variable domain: DTGVSQNPRHKITKRGQNVTFRCDPISEHNRLYWYRQTLGQGPEFLTYFQNEAQLEKSRLLSDRFSAERPKGSFSTLEIQRTEQGDSAMYLCASSLAGFRDRAEKLFFGSGTQLSVL.

CDR3 sequence reads: CASSRDRGYSQPQHF. The CDR3 DNA is TGTGCCAGTAGCCGTGACAGGGGGTACAGTCAGCCCCAGCATTTT. The chain uses TRBV19 and TRBJ1-5; the match to TRBD1 covers 9 bases. The CDR3 covers 15 residues. Germline V gives CDR1 LNHDA, CDR2 SQIVND (reference sequence). V trimming: 6 bases; J trimming: 6 bases; junction bases outside the gene matches: 9.

In DNA, the CDR3 is TGTGCCAGCAGCTTAATCCCGGGGGGGCGCACCGGGGAGCTGTTTTTT. Its protein is CASSLIPGGRTGELFF. The chain couples TRBV7-2 to TRBJ2-2, with 8 bases fitting TRBD2. The CDR3 is 16 amino acids. The J segment lost 4 bases and the V segment lost 2 bases, leaving 6 bases of the junction unmatched. Germline V gene lookup returns CDR1 SGHTA and CDR2 FQGNSA.

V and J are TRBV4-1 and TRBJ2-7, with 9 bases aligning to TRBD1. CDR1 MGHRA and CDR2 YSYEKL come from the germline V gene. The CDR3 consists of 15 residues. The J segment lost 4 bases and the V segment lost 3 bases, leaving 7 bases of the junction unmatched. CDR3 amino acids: CASSQTPGQGYEQYF. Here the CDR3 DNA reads TGCGCCAGCAGCCAGACCCCGGGACAGGGTTACGAGCAGTACTTC.

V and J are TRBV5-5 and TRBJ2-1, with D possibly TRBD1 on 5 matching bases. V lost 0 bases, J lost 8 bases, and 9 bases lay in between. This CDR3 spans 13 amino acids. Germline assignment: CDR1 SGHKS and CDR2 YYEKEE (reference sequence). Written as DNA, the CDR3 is TGTGCCAGCAGCTTGGTCCAGGGCTATGAGCAGTTCTTC. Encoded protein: CASSLVQGYEQFF.

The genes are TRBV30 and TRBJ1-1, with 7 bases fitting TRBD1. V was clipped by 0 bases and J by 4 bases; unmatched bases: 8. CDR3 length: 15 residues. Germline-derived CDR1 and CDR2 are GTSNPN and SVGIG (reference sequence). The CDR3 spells CAWSVYRGSGTEAFF. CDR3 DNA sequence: TGTGCCTGGAGTGTATACAGGGGTTCTGGCACTGAAGCTTTCTTT.

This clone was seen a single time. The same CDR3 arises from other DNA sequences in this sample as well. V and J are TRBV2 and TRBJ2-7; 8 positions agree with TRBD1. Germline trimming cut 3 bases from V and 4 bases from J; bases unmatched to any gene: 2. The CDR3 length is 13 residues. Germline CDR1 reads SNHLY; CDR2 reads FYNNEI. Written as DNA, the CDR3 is TGTGCCAGCAGTGACACAGGGGGGTACGAGCAGTACTTC. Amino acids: CASSDTGGYEQYF.

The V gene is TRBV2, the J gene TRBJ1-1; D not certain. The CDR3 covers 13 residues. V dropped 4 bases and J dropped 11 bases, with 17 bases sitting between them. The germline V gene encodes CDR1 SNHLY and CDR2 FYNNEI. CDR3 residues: CASSGSTASRAFF. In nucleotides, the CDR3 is TGTGCCAGCAGTGGTAGTACGGCCTCAAGGGCTTTCTTT.

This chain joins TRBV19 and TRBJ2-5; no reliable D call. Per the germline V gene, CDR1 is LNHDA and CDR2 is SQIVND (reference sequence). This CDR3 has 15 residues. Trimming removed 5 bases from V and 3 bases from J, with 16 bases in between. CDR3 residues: CASSFRHWLEETQYF. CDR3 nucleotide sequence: TGTGCCAGTAGTTTTCGCCACTGGTTAGAAGAGACCCAGTACTTC.

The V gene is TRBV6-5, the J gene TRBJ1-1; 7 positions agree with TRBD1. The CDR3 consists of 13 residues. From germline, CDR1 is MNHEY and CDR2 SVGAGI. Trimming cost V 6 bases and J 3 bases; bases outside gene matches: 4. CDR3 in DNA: TGTGCCAGCAGGGGACAGACACACACTGAAGCTTTCTTT. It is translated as CASRGQTHTEAFF.

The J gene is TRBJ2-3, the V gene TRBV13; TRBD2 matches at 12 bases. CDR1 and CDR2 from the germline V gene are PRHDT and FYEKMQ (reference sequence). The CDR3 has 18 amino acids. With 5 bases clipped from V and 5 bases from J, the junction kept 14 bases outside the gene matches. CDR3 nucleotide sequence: TGTGCCAGCAGCCCCGGAGCTAGCGGGGGGGCGGGGGGAGATACGCAGTATTTT. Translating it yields CASSPGASGGAGGDTQYF.

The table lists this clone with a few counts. The CDR3 loop reads CASNKQDRVNTEAFF. The CDR3 bases are TGTGCCAGCAACAAACAAGACAGGGTGAACACTGAAGCTTTCTTT. J is TRBJ1-1 and V is TRBV5-4; TRBD1 agrees at 7 bases. V lost 6 bases to trimming and J lost 0 bases; unmatched junction nucleotides: 8. Per germline, CDR1 SGHNT and CDR2 YYREEE (reference sequence). The CDR3 runs to 15 residues.

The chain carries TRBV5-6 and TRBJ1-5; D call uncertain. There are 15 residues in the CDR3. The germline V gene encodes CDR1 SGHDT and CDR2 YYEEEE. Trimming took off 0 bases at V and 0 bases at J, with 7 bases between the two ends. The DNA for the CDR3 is TGTGCCAGCAGCTTGGGGGGTTTTAGCAATCAGCCCCAGCATTTT. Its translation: CASSLGGFSNQPQHF.

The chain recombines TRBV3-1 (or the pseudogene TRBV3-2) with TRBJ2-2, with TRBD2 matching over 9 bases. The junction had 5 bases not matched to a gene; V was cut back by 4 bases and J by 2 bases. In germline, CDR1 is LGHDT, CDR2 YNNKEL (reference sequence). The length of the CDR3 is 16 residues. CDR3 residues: CASSPALAGNTGELFF. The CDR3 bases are TGTGCCAGCAGCCCAGCGCTAGCGGGAAACACCGGGGAGCTGTTTTTT.

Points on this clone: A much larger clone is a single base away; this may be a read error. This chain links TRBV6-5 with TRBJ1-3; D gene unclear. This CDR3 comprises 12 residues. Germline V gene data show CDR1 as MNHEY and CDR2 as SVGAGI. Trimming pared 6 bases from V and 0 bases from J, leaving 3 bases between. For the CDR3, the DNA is TGTGCCAGCAGGATCTCTGGAAACACCATATATTTT. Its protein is CASRISGNTIYF.

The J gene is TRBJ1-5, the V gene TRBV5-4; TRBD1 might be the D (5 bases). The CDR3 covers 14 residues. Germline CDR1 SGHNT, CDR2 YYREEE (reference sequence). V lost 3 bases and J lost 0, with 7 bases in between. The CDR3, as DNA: TGTGCCAGCAGCTCCGGGGGTAGCAATCAGCCCCAGCATTTT. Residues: CASSSGGSNQPQHF.

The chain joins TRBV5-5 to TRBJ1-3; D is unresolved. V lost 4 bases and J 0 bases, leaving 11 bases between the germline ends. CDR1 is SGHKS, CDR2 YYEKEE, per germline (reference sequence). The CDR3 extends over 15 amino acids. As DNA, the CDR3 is TGTGCCAGCAGCCTCCGAGGGTTCTCTGGAAACACCATATATTTT. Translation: CASSLRGFSGNTIYF.

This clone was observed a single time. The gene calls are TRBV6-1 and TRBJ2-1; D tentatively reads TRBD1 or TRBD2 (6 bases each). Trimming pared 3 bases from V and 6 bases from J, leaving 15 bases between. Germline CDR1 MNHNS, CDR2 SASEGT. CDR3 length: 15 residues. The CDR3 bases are TGTGCCAGCAGTGAGGGCTGGGGGGCGATCAATGAGCAGTTCTTC. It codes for CASSEGWGAINEQFF.

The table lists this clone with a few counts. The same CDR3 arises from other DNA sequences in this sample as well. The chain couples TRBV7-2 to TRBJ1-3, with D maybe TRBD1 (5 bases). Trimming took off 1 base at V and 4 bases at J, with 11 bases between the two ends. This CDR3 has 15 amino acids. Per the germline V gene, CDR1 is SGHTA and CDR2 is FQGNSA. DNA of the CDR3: TGTGCCAGCAGCTTAGTTGGGGGATCAGGAAACACCATATATTTT. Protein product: CASSLVGGSGNTIYF.

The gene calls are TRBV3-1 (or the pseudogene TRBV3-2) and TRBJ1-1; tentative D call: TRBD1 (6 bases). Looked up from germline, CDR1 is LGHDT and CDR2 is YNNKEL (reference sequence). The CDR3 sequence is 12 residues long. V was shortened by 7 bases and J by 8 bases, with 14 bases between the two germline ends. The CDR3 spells CASMGGAPEAFF. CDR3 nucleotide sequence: TGTGCCAGCATGGGGGGGGCGCCCGAAGCTTTCTTT.

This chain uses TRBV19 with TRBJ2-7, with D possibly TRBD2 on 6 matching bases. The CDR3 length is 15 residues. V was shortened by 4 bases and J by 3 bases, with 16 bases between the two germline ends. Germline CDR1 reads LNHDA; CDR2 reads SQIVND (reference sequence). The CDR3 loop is CASSTPGGVVYEQYF. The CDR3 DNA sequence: TGTGCCAGTAGTACGCCTGGCGGGGTAGTCTACGAGCAGTACTTC.

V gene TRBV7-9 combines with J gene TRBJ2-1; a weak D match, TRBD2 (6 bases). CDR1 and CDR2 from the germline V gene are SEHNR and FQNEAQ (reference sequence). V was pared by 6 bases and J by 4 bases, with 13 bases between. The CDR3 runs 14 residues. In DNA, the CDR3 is TGTGCCAGCAGAGACGGGAGCTGGTACAATGAGCAGTTCTTC. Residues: CASRDGSWYNEQFF.

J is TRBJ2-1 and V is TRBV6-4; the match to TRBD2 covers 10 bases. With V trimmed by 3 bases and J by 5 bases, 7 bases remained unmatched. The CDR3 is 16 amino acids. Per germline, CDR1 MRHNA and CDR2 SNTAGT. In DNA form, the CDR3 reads TGTGCCAGCAGTGAGATAGCGGGGGGCAACAACAATGAGCAGTTCTTC. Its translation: CASSEIAGGNNNEQFF.